One and the same sample provided the 22 T cell receptor beta chains below, sequenced in a study of blood T cell repertoires in COVID-19. Using immunoSEQ multiplex PCR, the repertoire was profiled, and TCRdb retains in-frame clones only, with some absent. The sample holds more than 95,000 clones, around 83% seen once. The sequenced material came from peripheral blood. The receptors here all came from a man older than 75 with active or convalescent COVID-19.

This clone was counted a few times. This sequence joins TRBV19 and TRBJ2-1; 10 bases are a match to TRBD1. Unmatched junction bases numbered 6, after V lost 2 bases and J lost 8 bases. CDR3 length equals 15 residues. Germline lookup yields CDR1 LNHDA and CDR2 SQIVND (reference sequence). Here the CDR3 reads CASSIFSGTGDEQFF. In DNA form, the CDR3 reads TGTGCCAGTAGTATATTTTCCGGGACAGGGGATGAGCAGTTCTTC.

The V gene is TRBV5-4, the J gene TRBJ2-1; 7 positions match TRBD1. With V trimmed by 3 bases and J by 5 bases, 2 bases remained unmatched. The CDR3 length is 13 residues. Germline V CDR1 and CDR2: SGHNT, YYREEE (reference sequence). The CDR3 region is CASSSTGNNEQFF. CDR3 bases: TGTGCCAGCAGCTCGACAGGGAACAATGAGCAGTTCTTC.

The V call is TRBV5-4, the J call TRBJ2-5; D gene uncertain. The CDR3 runs 12 residues. V lost 4 bases, J lost 4 bases, and 8 bases lay in between. Germline V gene data show CDR1 as SGHNT and CDR2 as YYREEE (reference sequence). The CDR3 loop reads CASSPRSETQYF. The DNA for the CDR3 is TGTGCCAGCAGCCCGAGGTCAGAGACCCAGTACTTC.

The chain uses TRBV2 and TRBJ2-7; D may be TRBD2 (5 bases). The CDR3 contains 13 residues. Trimming pared 8 bases from V and 8 bases from J, leaving 19 bases between. Germline CDR1 reads SNHLY; CDR2 reads FYNNEI. As DNA, the CDR3 is TGTGCCAGCTCCTCGGGCGGGTCGGGGAAGCAGTACTTC. It encodes CASSSGGSGKQYF.

The chain uses TRBV2 and TRBJ2-5; D remains ambiguous. Germline CDR1 is SNHLY and CDR2 is FYNNEI. This CDR3 comprises 11 residues. CDR3 sequence reads: CVVPLLETQYF. Here the CDR3 DNA reads TGTGTCGTCCCTTTGTTAGAGACCCAGTACTTC. The variable domain in full, completed from reference TRBV2 and TRBJ2-5, reads EPEVTQTPSHQVTQMGQEVILRCVPISNHLYFYWYRQILGQKVEFLVSFYNNEISEKSEIFDDQFSVERPDGSNFTLKIRSTKLEDSAMYFCVVPLLETQYFGPGTRLLVL.

The chain carries TRBV11-2 and TRBJ2-1; 11 nucleotides agree with TRBD2. The V and J ends lost 5 bases and 7 bases, in that order; junction bases with no gene match: 7. Germline V gives CDR1 SGHAT, CDR2 FQNNGV. The CDR3 covers 15 residues. The CDR3 here is CASSPHSGGVNEQFF. The CDR3 bases are TGTGCCAGCAGCCCCCATAGCGGGGGGGTAAATGAGCAGTTCTTC.

This chain uses TRBV9 with TRBJ1-2, with TRBD1 as a possible D gene (6 bases). The ends were cut back, 3 bases at V and 4 bases at J, with 16 bases in the middle. Germline-derived CDR1 and CDR2 are SGDLS and YYNGEE. The CDR3 loop spans 15 amino acids. Here the CDR3 reads CASSANYRASYGYTF. CDR3 nucleotides: TGTGCCAGCAGCGCAAATTACAGGGCCTCCTATGGCTACACCTTC.

This CDR3 reads CASSYGHDEKLFF. The CDR3, as DNA: TGTGCCAGCAGTTACGGACACGATGAAAAACTGTTTTTT. This chain connects TRBV6-5 to TRBJ1-4; a possible D gene is TRBD1 (5 bases). The CDR3 has 13 residues. Deletions cut 2 bases from V and 6 bases from J, with 7 bases between. Germline assignment: CDR1 MNHEY and CDR2 SVGAGI.

Of note for this clone: The sample contains more than one DNA sequence encoding this CDR3. V usage is TRBV7-2 and J usage is TRBJ2-1, with TRBD1 matching over 7 bases. The CDR3 contains 15 residues. J was trimmed by 2 bases and V by 1 base; bases with no gene match: 2. In germline, CDR1 is SGHTA, CDR2 FQGNSA. The CDR3 DNA is TGTGCCAGCAGCTTAGGGCAGGGGGCCTACAATGAGCAGTTCTTC. Translated: CASSLGQGAYNEQFF.

V is TRBV11-2 and J is TRBJ1-2, with a tentative D call TRBD1 (5 bases). Trimming pared 3 bases from V and 2 bases from J, leaving 13 bases between. CDR1 is SGHAT and CDR2 is FQNNGV in the germline V gene. The CDR3 spans 15 residues. The CDR3 sequence: CASSFALAGNYGYTF. The CDR3 DNA reads as TGTGCCAGCAGCTTTGCCCTTGCAGGGAACTATGGCTACACCTTC.

This chain joins TRBV5-1 and TRBJ2-3, with TRBD2 as a possible D gene (5 bases). Trimming took 0 bases from V and 2 from J, leaving 7 bases between them. Germline CDR1 SGHRS, CDR2 YFSETQ. This CDR3 contains 14 residues. CDR3 residues: CASSLGGLTDTQYF. The CDR3 region has the DNA TGCGCCAGCAGCTTGGGAGGGCTCACAGATACGCAGTATTTT.

The chain couples TRBV5-1 to TRBJ2-1; 11 bases map to TRBD2. J was trimmed by 6 bases and V by 1 base; bases with no gene match: 3. CDR1 and CDR2 from the germline V gene are SGHRS and YFSETQ. The CDR3 totals 15 residues. CDR3 protein: CASSLTGTSGNEQFF. CDR3 DNA: TGCGCCAGCAGCTTGACCGGGACTAGCGGCAATGAGCAGTTCTTC.

The chain recombines TRBV3-1 (or the pseudogene TRBV3-2) with TRBJ2-3, with a weak D call TRBD2 (5 bases). The CDR3 extends over 13 amino acids. V was pared by 5 bases and J by 6 bases, with 12 bases between. From germline, CDR1 is LGHDT and CDR2 YNNKEL (reference sequence). CDR3 sequence reads: CASSSLPGDTQYF. For the CDR3, the DNA is TGTGCCAGCAGCTCCCTGCCGGGGGATACGCAGTATTTT.

This clone has only one observation. This chain uses TRBV5-1 with TRBJ2-1; 8 bases map to TRBD2. Germline trimming cut 4 bases from V and 0 bases from J; bases unmatched to any gene: 3. The length of the CDR3 is 15 residues. Germline loops: CDR1 SGHRS, CDR2 YFSETQ. CDR3 amino acids: CASSIAGSSYNEQFF. The DNA of the CDR3 is TGCGCCAGCAGCATAGCGGGGAGCTCCTACAATGAGCAGTTCTTC.

A single count supports this clone. V and J are TRBV10-1 and TRBJ1-4; no clear D. V was shortened by 6 bases and J by 4 bases, with 9 bases between the two germline ends. From germline, CDR1 is WNHNN and CDR2 SYGVQD (reference sequence). CDR3 length: 13 residues. Here the CDR3 reads CASSPGFNEKLFF. The CDR3 DNA reads as TGCGCCAGCAGCCCGGGATTTAATGAAAAACTGTTTTTT.

There are many counts of this clone. This chain uses TRBV7-2 with TRBJ1-1; 8 bases agree with TRBD1. CDR3 size: 15 residues. Germline-derived CDR1 and CDR2 are SGHTA and FQGNSA. Losses at the gene ends were 6 bases for V and 0 bases for J; bases not matched to a gene: 6. CDR3: CASRERDRMNTEAFF. CDR3 bases: TGTGCCAGCAGAGAAAGGGACAGGATGAACACTGAAGCTTTCTTT.

The chain couples TRBV12-5 to TRBJ2-5, with 10 bases matching TRBD2. Germline trimming cut 3 bases from V and 0 bases from J; bases unmatched to any gene: 1. The CDR3 extends over 15 amino acids. Germline V gene data show CDR1 as LGHNT and CDR2 as FRNRAP. The DNA for the CDR3 is TGTGCTAGTGGTTTTACTAGCGGGGACCAAGAGACCCAGTACTTC. It yields the protein CASGFTSGDQETQYF.

This clone was observed once. The chain employs TRBV30 and TRBJ1-1; D gene uncertain. Germline lookup yields CDR1 GTSNPN and CDR2 SVGIG (reference sequence). The CDR3 runs to 13 residues. The V end lost 5 bases, the J end lost 4 bases, and 14 bases lay between the germline ends. CDR3 loop: CAWERLGGTEAFF. The CDR3 DNA follows: TGTGCCTGGGAAAGGCTTGGAGGCACTGAAGCTTTCTTT.

The chain couples TRBV7-9 to TRBJ2-7, with a possible D match to TRBD1 (6 bases). V was cut by 0 bases and J by 3 bases, with 12 bases left in between. The CDR3 runs to 15 residues. Per germline, CDR1 SEHNR and CDR2 FQNEAQ (reference sequence). The CDR3 sequence is CASSLADRGIYEQYF. The DNA for the CDR3 is TGTGCCAGCAGCTTAGCGGATAGGGGGATCTACGAGCAGTACTTC.

The CDR3 sequence is CASSDRTGVASPLHF. Here the CDR3 DNA reads TGTGCCAGCAGTGACAGGACAGGGGTAGCTTCACCCCTCCACTTT. The gene calls are TRBV6-4 and TRBJ1-6; 9 bases match TRBD1. There are 15 residues in the CDR3. The J segment lost 9 bases and the V segment lost 2 bases, leaving 5 bases of the junction unmatched. Looked up from germline, CDR1 is MRHNA and CDR2 is SNTAGT.

The rearrangement uses TRBV7-2 and TRBJ2-1, with 11 bases identical to TRBD2. J was trimmed by 7 bases and V by 5 bases; bases with no gene match: 7. The CDR3 consists of 15 residues. The V gene's germline CDR1 is SGHTA and CDR2 FQGNSA. CDR3 coding DNA: TGTGCCAGCAGCGTGTTAGCGGGGGGGCCGAATGAGCAGTTCTTC. Its protein is CASSVLAGGPNEQFF.

J is TRBJ2-5 and V is TRBV7-9, with TRBD2 matching 11 bases. After removal of 7 bases from V and 5 bases from J, the junction contained 6 bases not matched to a gene. In germline, CDR1 is SEHNR, CDR2 FQNEAQ (reference sequence). This CDR3 contains 14 residues. The CDR3 DNA reads TGTGCCAGCAACGTAGCGGGGGGGCCGGAGACCCAGTACTTC. Its protein product is CASNVAGGPETQYF.